The present TCR beta chain was sequenced within a study of cytomegalovirus exposure and HLA in healthy donors. With regard to this clone: The antigen remains undetermined.

The CDR3 has 15 amino acids. J gave up 7 bases and V 4 bases, and 6 bases lay outside the gene matches. Germline CDR1 is MRHNA and CDR2 is SNTAGT. While unrecorded immune exposures were likely, the donors were nominally healthy when sampled. Primers included in the PCR were 60 Vbeta and 13 Jbeta primers. The data were produced by immunoSEQ multiplex PCR, yet TCRdb's version contains in-frame clones alone and is incomplete. The sample lists around 150,000 clones; roughly 79% were seen once. Study findings and constraints: Later genetic work tied a missense DCLRE1C variant to beta-chain V and J trimming. Some segments of the V type, notably TRBV6-2 and TRBV6-3, were excluded as indistinguishable. In a later analysis, 15,000 to 20,000 TCR beta sequences were associated with HLA alleles at 0.05 false discovery rate.

This clonotype originated in a woman between 50 and 59 years old in good health and CMV-seronegative. The chain joins TRBV6-4 to TRBJ2-1; TRBD2 matches at 11 bases. Input material: PBMCs. The CDR3 loop is CASSALAGVFNEQFF. The CDR3 coding sequence is TGTGCCAGCAGTGCACTAGCGGGAGTCTTTAATGAGCAGTTCTTC.